This entry lists 28 T cell receptor beta chains sequenced from one sample in a study of T cell responses to AZD1222 COVID-19 vaccine (dated by TCRdb to the early 2020s). What this sample's time point label stands for: baseline before first vaccination. Receptors were amplified or captured by the immunoSEQ multiplex PCR assay. TCRdb obtained this table from immuneACCESS and retained in-frame rearrangements with V and J assigned. These tables miss some clones; where compared with another copy, unresolved V genes account for less than half of the shortfall, and the remainder is unexplained. This sample is represented by 90,000 to 120,000 clones; over 90% of them were singletons. The ten largest account for less than 5% of the sample. The specimen was peripheral blood, collected on day 0 of AZD1222 vaccination. The receptors come from an adult in good health.

The chain recombines TRBV6-5 with TRBJ1-2; a possible D gene is TRBD1 (5 bases). The CDR3 is 14 residues long. Trimming removed 5 bases from V and 4 bases from J, with 14 bases in between. Germline V gene data show CDR1 as MNHEY and CDR2 as SVGAGI. The CDR3 sequence: CASSIGTIGYGYTF. The CDR3 DNA reads as TGTGCCAGCAGTATAGGGACGATCGGCTATGGCTACACCTTC.

This clone turned up a few times. This chain joins TRBV5-4 and TRBJ2-1; D is possibly TRBD2 (5 bases). V gave up 0 bases and J gave up 0 bases, with 10 bases separating them. The CDR3 runs 16 residues. CDR1 and CDR2 from the germline V gene are SGHNT and YYREEE (reference sequence). The CDR3 protein is CASSLAPGFSYNEQFF. CDR3 DNA: TGTGCCAGCAGCTTGGCACCGGGATTCTCCTACAATGAGCAGTTCTTC.

The sample holds one count of this clone. The chain uses TRBV19 and TRBJ1-5, with D possibly being TRBD1 (5 bases). The CDR3 is 17 residues long. Per the germline V gene, CDR1 is LNHDA and CDR2 is SQIVND (reference sequence). Trimming removed 1 base at V and 0 bases at J, with 13 bases between. CDR3 residues: CASSIVRVGYSNQPQHF. CDR3 nucleotides: TGTGCCAGTAGTATAGTCAGGGTTGGGTATAGCAATCAGCCCCAGCATTTT.

The chain employs TRBV9 and TRBJ1-2, with a weak D call TRBD1 (5 bases). V was clipped by 3 bases and J by 3 bases, with 15 bases between them. Germline V gene lookup returns CDR1 SGDLS and CDR2 YYNGEE. The CDR3 has 15 amino acids. This CDR3 is CASSADGTPDYGYTF. The CDR3 DNA reads TGTGCCAGCAGCGCGGACGGGACGCCAGACTATGGCTACACCTTC.

The chain combines TRBV3-1 (or the pseudogene TRBV3-2) with TRBJ2-7; 8 positions match TRBD2. CDR3 length equals 15 residues. J gave up 8 bases and V 0 bases, and 9 bases lay outside the gene matches. CDR1 is LGHDT and CDR2 is YNNKEL in the germline V gene (reference sequence). CDR3 sequence reads: CASSQDKAGAPKQYF. In DNA, the CDR3 is TGTGCCAGCAGCCAAGATAAAGCGGGAGCGCCAAAGCAGTACTTC.

The rearrangement uses TRBV4-1 and TRBJ2-7; unclear D gene. With 2 bases removed from V and 4 bases from J, the gap between germline ends came to 9 bases. In germline, CDR1 is MGHRA, CDR2 YSYEKL. This CDR3 comprises 13 residues. Here the CDR3 reads CASSQQVLYEQYF. DNA for the CDR3: TGCGCCAGCAGCCAACAGGTTTTGTACGAGCAGTACTTC.

V is TRBV7-9 and J is TRBJ1-1; D remains unclear. The V gene lost 3 bases and the J gene lost 0 bases, with 8 bases spanning the gap. The CDR3 sequence is 14 residues long. Germline assignment: CDR1 SEHNR and CDR2 FQNEAQ (reference sequence). The CDR3 reads CASSLPLLNTEAFF. In DNA form, the CDR3 reads TGTGCCAGCAGCTTGCCCCTGTTGAACACTGAAGCTTTCTTT.

V gene TRBV6-5 combines with J gene TRBJ2-1; 7 nucleotides agree with TRBD2. The CDR3 spans 15 residues. Trimming took 6 bases from V and 0 from J; bases not matched to a gene: 5. Per the germline V gene, CDR1 is MNHEY and CDR2 is SVGAGI. CDR3 in amino acids: CASSRGDYSYNEQFF. The CDR3, as DNA: TGTGCCAGCAGCCGGGGGGACTACTCCTACAATGAGCAGTTCTTC.

J is TRBJ1-5 and V is TRBV12-2; the D call of TRBD1 is as the table states it, not checked on the DNA. TRBV12-2 is described as a pseudogene. This CDR3 is built from 15 residues. DNA for the CDR3: TGTGCAAGTCGGACGCAGACAGGGCTGGAGCAGCCCCAGCATTTT. It translates to CASRTQTGLEQPQHF.

This chain joins TRBV7-3 and TRBJ2-7, with D perhaps TRBD2 (6 bases). CDR1 is SGHTA, CDR2 FQGTGA, per germline. The CDR3 sequence is 15 residues long. Trimming took 0 bases from V and 0 from J, leaving 9 bases between them. CDR3 region: CASSLTGGTSYEQYF. As DNA, the CDR3 is TGTGCCAGCAGCTTAACGGGCGGGACCTCCTACGAGCAGTACTTC. Full variable domain (missing parts from reference TRBV7-3 and TRBJ2-7): GAGVSQTPSNKVTEKGKYVELRCDPISGHTALYWYRQSLGQGPEFLIYFQGTGAADDSGLPNDRFFAVRPEGSVSTLKIQRTERGDSAVYLCASSLTGGTSYEQYFGPGTRLTVT.

On this clone itself: One end of the junction does not line up with germline, which may come from a read error. The chain links TRBV7-7 to TRBJ2-5; maybe TRBD2 (5 bases). Germline V gene data show CDR1 as SSHAT and CDR2 as FNYEAQ (reference sequence). CDR3 length: 14 residues. The CDR3 DNA reads as TGTGCTAGCAGCTTAGGGTCCGGGGAAGAGACCCAGTACTTC. Its translation: CASSLGSGEETQYF.

The chain carries TRBV28 and TRBJ2-7; 8 bases match TRBD1. The CDR3 has 11 amino acids. Per the germline V gene, CDR1 is MDHEN and CDR2 is SYDVKM. Trimming at V came to 6 bases and at J to 9 bases, leaving 4 bases not matched to a gene. The DNA of the CDR3 is TGTGCCAGCAGCCGCGGACAGGGGCAGTACTTC. Protein sequence: CASSRGQGQYF. The variable domain in full, with the rest retrieved from reference TRBV28 and TRBJ2-7, is DVKVTQSSRYLVKRTGEKVFLECVQDMDHENMFWYRQDPGLGLRLIYFSYDVKMKEKGDIPEGYSVSREKKERFSLILESASTNQTSMYLCASSRGQGQYFGPGTRLTVT.

The chain uses TRBV12-3 or TRBV12-4 and TRBJ1-3; possible D gene TRBD1, 5 bases. V gave up 3 bases and J gave up 4 bases, with 7 bases separating them. There are 13 residues in the CDR3. CDR3 amino acids: CASSFSGGNTIYF. CDR3 sequence (DNA): TGTGCCAGCAGTTTTTCAGGGGGAAACACCATATATTTT.

This chain connects TRBV5-1 to TRBJ2-1; 7 bases are shared with TRBD1. J lost 7 bases, V lost 3 bases, and 1 base had no gene match. CDR3 size: 12 residues. In germline, CDR1 is SGHRS, CDR2 YFSETQ. CDR3 sequence: CASSSTGNEQFF. The CDR3 DNA sequence: TGCGCCAGCAGCTCGACAGGGAATGAGCAGTTCTTC.

The chain carries TRBV7-3 and TRBJ2-5; tentative D call: TRBD1 (5 bases). Trimming left V 0 bases short and J 1 base short, with 9 bases between. The CDR3 runs 15 residues. The V gene's germline CDR1 is SGHTA and CDR2 FQGTGA. This CDR3 is CASSLTREPQETQYF. CDR3 DNA sequence: TGTGCCAGCAGCTTAACCAGGGAACCCCAAGAGACCCAGTACTTC.

V and J are TRBV7-2 and TRBJ2-3, with 8 bases fitting TRBD2. Germline V lookup: CDR1 SGHTA, CDR2 FQGNSA. The CDR3 length is 15 residues. With V trimmed by 6 bases and J by 5 bases, 10 bases remained unmatched. CDR3 nucleotide sequence: TGTGCCAGCAGGGGAAGGACTAGCTTCGGAGATACGCAGTATTTT. Amino acid sequence: CASRGRTSFGDTQYF.

The genes are TRBV10-3 and TRBJ1-1; a weak D match, TRBD1 (5 bases). Trimming took 7 bases from V and 0 from J, leaving 9 bases between them. The CDR3 is 13 amino acids. The germline CDR1 and CDR2 sequences are ENHRY and SYGVKD. The CDR3 region has the DNA TGTGCCATCAAACCCAGGGTGAACACTGAAGCTTTCTTT. Translation gives CAIKPRVNTEAFF.

The rearrangement uses TRBV6-5 and TRBJ1-2; tentative D call: TRBD1 (6 bases). Germline assignment: CDR1 MNHEY and CDR2 SVGAGI. The ends were cut back, 6 bases at V and 4 bases at J, with 18 bases in the middle. The CDR3 spans 15 residues. The CDR3 spells CASRKNLQGSYGYTF. The DNA for the CDR3 is TGTGCCAGCAGAAAAAACCTCCAGGGGTCCTATGGCTACACCTTC.

This sequence joins TRBV29-1 and TRBJ2-5; D is uncertain. This CDR3 contains 16 residues. The V gene's germline CDR1 is SQVTM and CDR2 ANQGSEA. V shed 4 bases and J shed 0 bases, with 18 bases lying between them. In DNA, the CDR3 is TGCAGCGTTGCCCGATCGGCAGCGACGTACCAAGAGACCCAGTACTTC. It codes for CSVARSAATYQETQYF.

This clone showed up just a few times. The chain uses TRBV18 and TRBJ2-1, with D possibly called TRBD1 or TRBD2 (5 bases each). The V end was cut by 0 bases, the J end by 7 bases, with 7 bases between. The CDR3 has 13 residues. Germline V gives CDR1 KGHSH, CDR2 LQKENI. This CDR3 is CASSPPGVNEQFF. CDR3 nucleotide sequence: TGTGCCAGCTCACCACCGGGGGTGAATGAGCAGTTCTTC.

The chain carries TRBV13 and TRBJ1-5, with 7 bases matching TRBD1. The CDR3 is 15 amino acids. V lost 5 bases to trimming and J lost 7 bases; unmatched junction nucleotides: 11. Germline loops: CDR1 PRHDT, CDR2 FYEKMQ (reference sequence). The CDR3 nucleotides read TGTGCCAGCAGCGAGTACAAGACAGGGAGACAGCCCCAGCATTTT. It is translated as CASSEYKTGRQPQHF.

The CDR3 reads CASTTTGRWDNEQFF. The CDR3 DNA follows: TGTGCCAGCACCACTACAGGGCGCTGGGACAATGAGCAGTTCTTC. The chain couples TRBV5-4 to TRBJ2-1, with D perhaps TRBD1 (6 bases). CDR1 is SGHNT and CDR2 is YYREEE in the germline V gene (reference sequence). CDR3 length equals 15 residues. The V gene lost 6 bases and the J gene lost 5 bases, with 18 bases spanning the gap.

This chain uses TRBV19 with TRBJ1-5; D is perhaps TRBD1 (5 bases). V dropped 7 bases and J dropped 1 base, with 23 bases sitting between them. Germline V gene data show CDR1 as LNHDA and CDR2 as SQIVND (reference sequence). CDR3 length equals 18 residues. CDR3 residues: CASTRDGVRRSSNQPQHF. The CDR3 DNA sequence: TGTGCCAGTACTAGGGACGGCGTGCGACGATCGAGCAATCAGCCCCAGCATTTT.

The chain carries TRBV5-1 and TRBJ2-3, with D perhaps assigned TRBD1 or TRBD2 (5 bases each). The V gene's germline CDR1 is SGHRS and CDR2 YFSETQ. Trimming stripped 1 base from V and 0 bases from J, with 12 bases between. The CDR3 is 16 residues long. In DNA form, the CDR3 reads TGCGCCAGCAGCTTGTCGGGACGGCAGAGCACAGATACGCAGTATTTT. Its translation: CASSLSGRQSTDTQYF.

The chain is built from TRBV28 and TRBJ2-3, with D possibly TRBD1 on 6 matching bases. The CDR3 is made up of 13 amino acids. Germline loops: CDR1 MDHEN, CDR2 SYDVKM. The V end lost 6 bases, the J end lost 0 bases, and 7 bases lay between the germline ends. The CDR3 loop is CASRGHSTDTQYF. The DNA for the CDR3 is TGTGCCAGCAGGGGACATAGCACAGATACGCAGTATTTT.

In nucleotides, the CDR3 is TGCAGTGCTAGAGCCAGGAATGAGCAGTTCTTC. Translated, it gives CSARARNEQFF. V usage is TRBV20-1 and J usage is TRBJ2-1, with D unresolved. CDR1 and CDR2 from the germline V gene are DFQATT and SNEGSKA (reference sequence). V shed 1 base and J shed 7 bases, with 5 bases lying between them. The CDR3 runs 11 residues.

The V call is TRBV19, the J call TRBJ2-1, with D perhaps matching TRBD1 or TRBD2 (5 bases each). The CDR3 sequence is 14 residues long. Germline CDR1 reads LNHDA; CDR2 reads SQIVND (reference sequence). V shed 6 bases and J shed 9 bases, with 18 bases lying between them. CDR3 DNA: TGTGCCAGTAGCGGGACCGTCGGAATGGGTGAGCAGTTCTTC. Translation gives CASSGTVGMGEQFF.

The rearrangement links TRBV6-1 to TRBJ2-4; D gene unclear. The CDR3 has 12 residues. Germline V gives CDR1 MNHNS, CDR2 SASEGT. Trimming took off 0 bases at V and 9 bases at J, with 6 bases between the two ends. This CDR3 is CASSEAGRIQYF. In nucleotides, the CDR3 is TGTGCCAGCAGTGAAGCCGGGCGCATTCAGTACTTC.